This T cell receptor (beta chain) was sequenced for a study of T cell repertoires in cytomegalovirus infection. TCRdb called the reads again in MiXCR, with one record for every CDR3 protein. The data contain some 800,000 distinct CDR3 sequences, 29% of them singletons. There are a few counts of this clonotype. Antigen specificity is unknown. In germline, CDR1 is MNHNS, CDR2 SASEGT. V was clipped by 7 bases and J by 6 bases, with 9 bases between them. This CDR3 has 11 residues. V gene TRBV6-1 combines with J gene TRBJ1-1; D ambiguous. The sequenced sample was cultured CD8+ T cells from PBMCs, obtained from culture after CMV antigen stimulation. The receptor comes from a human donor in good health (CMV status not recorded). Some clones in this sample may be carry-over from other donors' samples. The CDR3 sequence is CASTRVAEAFF. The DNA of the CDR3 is TGTGCCAGCACCCGGGTGGCTGAAGCTTTCTTT.